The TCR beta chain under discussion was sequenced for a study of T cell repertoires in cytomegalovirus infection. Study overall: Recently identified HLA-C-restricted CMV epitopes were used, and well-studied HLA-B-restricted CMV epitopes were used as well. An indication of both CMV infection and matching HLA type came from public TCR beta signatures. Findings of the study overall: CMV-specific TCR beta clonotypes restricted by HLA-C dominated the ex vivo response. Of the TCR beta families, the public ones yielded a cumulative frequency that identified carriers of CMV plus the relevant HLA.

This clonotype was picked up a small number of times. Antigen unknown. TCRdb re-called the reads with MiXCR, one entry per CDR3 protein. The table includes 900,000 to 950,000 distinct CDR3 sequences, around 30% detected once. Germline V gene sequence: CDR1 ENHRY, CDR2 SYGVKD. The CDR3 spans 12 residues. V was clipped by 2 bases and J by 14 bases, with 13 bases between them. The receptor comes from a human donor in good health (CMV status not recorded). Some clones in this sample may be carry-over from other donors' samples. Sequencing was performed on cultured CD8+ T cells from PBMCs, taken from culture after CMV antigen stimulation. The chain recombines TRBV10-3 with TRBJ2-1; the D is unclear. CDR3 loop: CAISEGRRLEFF. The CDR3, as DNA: TGTGCCATCAGTGAGGGTCGTCGACTGGAGTTCTTC.